This T cell receptor beta chain was identified in a study of regulatory T cells in long-lasting Graves disease. The time point denotes: persistent/refractory GD, antithyroid drugs over 5 years with positive TRAb. Extracted PBMC RNA gave rise to the TCR library. Both iRepertoire HTBI primers and Arm-PCR of CDR3 regions were used to build the TCR beta libraries. Original analysis: Across samples, roughly 58 TRBV and 12 to 15 TRBJ segments were found. TCRdb reanalysed the multiplex PCR reads using MiXCR and keeps one entry per CDR3 protein. The V and J calls were determined by TCRdb, not by the authors. Altogether about 310,000 distinct CDR3 sequences are present, 22% being singletons, with the ten largest covering approximately 53%. This clonotype has at least ten counts. The sequencing used peripheral blood mononuclear cells (PBMCs), collected when the disease was refractory, from a patient treated with antithyroid drugs. This clonotype was obtained from a female donor with Graves disease.

CDR3 in amino acids: CASRNQGGETQYF. Here the CDR3 DNA reads TGTGCCAGCAGGAATCAGGGGGGGGAGACCCAGTACTTC. V gene TRBV11-2 combines with J gene TRBJ2-5; tentatively, D is TRBD1 or TRBD2 (7 bases each). Germline V CDR1 and CDR2: SGHAT, FQNNGV. Trimming removed 6 bases from V and 5 bases from J, with 13 bases in between. The CDR3 is 13 residues long.